The present T cell receptor (beta chain) was sequenced within a study of T-cell memory formation after mild COVID-19. Study-wide results and limits: Researchers found some responding clones in pre-infection memory, a sign that cross-reactive memory joined. Nothing showed for sure that second-wave clones peaking on day 37 were SARS-CoV-2 specific.

The germline V gene has CDR1 MGHRA and CDR2 YSYEKL. The V and J ends lost 4 bases and 2 bases respectively, with 16 bases between them. The CDR3 extends over 16 amino acids. This clonotype turned up a few times. Its target is unknown. The authors produced TCR alpha and TCR beta cDNA libraries with sample barcodes and UMIs by 5'RACE using constant-segment primers. TCRdb reprocessed the 5' RACE reads via MiXCR and lists one record per CDR3 protein. The table includes some 280,000 distinct CDR3 sequences, around 15% detected once. The rearrangement uses TRBV4-1 and TRBJ2-3; no clear D. The origin of this receptor is a man aged 18-30 years who had mild COVID-19 (a few samples of this study predate the infection). Cell type and time point are not known. Sequencing was performed on PBMCs or a T cell subset sorted from them (not recorded which). Written as DNA, the CDR3 is TGCGCCAGCAGCCCAGGTTTGTCGGGTTACACAGATACGCAGTATTTT. Protein sequence: CASSPGLSGYTDTQYF.